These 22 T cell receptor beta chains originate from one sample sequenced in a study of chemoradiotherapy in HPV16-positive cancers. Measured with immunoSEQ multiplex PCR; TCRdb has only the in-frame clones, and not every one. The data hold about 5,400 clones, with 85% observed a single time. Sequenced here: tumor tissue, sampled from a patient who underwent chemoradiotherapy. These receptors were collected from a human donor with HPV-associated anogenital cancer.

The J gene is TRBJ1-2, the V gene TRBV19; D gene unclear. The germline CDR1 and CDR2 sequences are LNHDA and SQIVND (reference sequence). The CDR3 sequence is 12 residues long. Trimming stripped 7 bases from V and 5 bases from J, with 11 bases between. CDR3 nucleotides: TGTGCCAGTACGCGGGCAGCGTATGGCTACACCTTC. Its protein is CASTRAAYGYTF.

The CDR3 nucleotides read TGTGCCACCGCAGCGGGGTCCTTAGATACGCAGTATTTT. Translating gives CATAAGSLDTQYF. The V gene is TRBV6-6, the J gene TRBJ2-3; 7 bases fit TRBD2. Germline V gives CDR1 MNHNY, CDR2 SVGAGI (reference sequence). Trimming cost V 10 bases and J 5 bases; bases outside gene matches: 9. The CDR3 runs 13 residues.

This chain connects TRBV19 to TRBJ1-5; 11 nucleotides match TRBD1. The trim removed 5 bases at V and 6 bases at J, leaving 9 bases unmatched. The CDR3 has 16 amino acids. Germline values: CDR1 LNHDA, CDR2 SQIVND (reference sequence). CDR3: CASSPDAGTGGQPQHF. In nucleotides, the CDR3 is TGTGCCAGTAGTCCCGACGCAGGGACAGGGGGTCAGCCCCAGCATTTT.

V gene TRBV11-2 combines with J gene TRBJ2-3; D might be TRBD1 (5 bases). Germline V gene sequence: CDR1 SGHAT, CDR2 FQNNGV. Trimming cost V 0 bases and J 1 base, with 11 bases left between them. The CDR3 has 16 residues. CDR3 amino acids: CASSLEGLVGTDTQYF. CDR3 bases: TGTGCCAGCAGCTTAGAGGGGCTAGTGGGCACAGATACGCAGTATTTT.

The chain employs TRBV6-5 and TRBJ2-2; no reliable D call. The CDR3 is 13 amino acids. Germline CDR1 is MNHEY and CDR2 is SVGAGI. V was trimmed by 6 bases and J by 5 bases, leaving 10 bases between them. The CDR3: CASSSSATGELFF. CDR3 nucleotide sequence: TGTGCCAGCAGCTCCTCCGCAACCGGGGAGCTGTTTTTT.

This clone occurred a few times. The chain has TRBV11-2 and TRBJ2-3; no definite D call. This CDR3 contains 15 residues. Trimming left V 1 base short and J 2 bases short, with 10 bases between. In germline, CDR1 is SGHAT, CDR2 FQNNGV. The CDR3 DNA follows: TGTGCCAGCAGCTTAGTGGTCGGCTTCACAGATACGCAGTATTTT. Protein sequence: CASSLVVGFTDTQYF. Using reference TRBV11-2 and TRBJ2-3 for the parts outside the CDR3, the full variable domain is EAGVAQSPRYKIIEKRQSVAFWCNPISGHATLYWYQQILGQGPKLLIQFQNNGVVDDSQLPKDRFSAERLKGVDSTLKIQPAKLEDSAVYLCASSLVVGFTDTQYFGPGTRLTVL.

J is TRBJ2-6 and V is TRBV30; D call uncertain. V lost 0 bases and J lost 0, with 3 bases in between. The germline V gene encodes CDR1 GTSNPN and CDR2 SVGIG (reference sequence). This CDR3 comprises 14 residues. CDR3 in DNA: TGTGCCTGGAGTGTACACTCTGGGGCCAACGTCCTGACTTTC. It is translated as CAWSVHSGANVLTF.

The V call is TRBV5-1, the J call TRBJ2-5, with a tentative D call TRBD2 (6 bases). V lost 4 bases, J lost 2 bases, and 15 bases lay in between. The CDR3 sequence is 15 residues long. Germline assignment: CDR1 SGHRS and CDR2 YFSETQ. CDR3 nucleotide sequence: TGCGCCAGCAGCATCAGCGGGTCCAAACAAGAGACCCAGTACTTC. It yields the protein CASSISGSKQETQYF.

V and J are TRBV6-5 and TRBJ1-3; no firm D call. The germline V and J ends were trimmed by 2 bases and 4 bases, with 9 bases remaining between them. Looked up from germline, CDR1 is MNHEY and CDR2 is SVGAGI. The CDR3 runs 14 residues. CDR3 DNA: TGTGCCAGCAGTTACGCGTCAGCCGGAAACACCATATATTTT. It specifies CASSYASAGNTIYF.

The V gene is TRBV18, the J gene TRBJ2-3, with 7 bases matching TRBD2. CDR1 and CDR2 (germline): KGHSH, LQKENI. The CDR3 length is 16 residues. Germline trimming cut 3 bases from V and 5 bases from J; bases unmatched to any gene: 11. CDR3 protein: CASSPLRTRIGDTQYF. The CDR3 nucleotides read TGTGCCAGCTCACCCTTAAGGACTAGGATAGGAGATACGCAGTATTTT.

The CDR3 coding sequence is TGCGCCAGCAGCCAGGGCCCCGGGGGCTCGGAGGGCTACACCTTC. Protein product: CASSQGPGGSEGYTF. This chain links TRBV4-1 with TRBJ1-2, with a weak D call TRBD1 (6 bases). The V gene lost 3 bases and the J gene lost 8 bases, with 19 bases spanning the gap. The CDR3 runs to 15 residues. Germline V CDR1 and CDR2: MGHRA, YSYEKL.

This CDR3 reads CASSATGPGANVLTF. As DNA, the CDR3 is TGTGCCAGCAGTGCAACGGGGCCTGGGGCCAACGTCCTGACTTTC. The rearrangement uses TRBV6-4 and TRBJ2-6; the D gene could be TRBD1 or TRBD2 (5 bases each). CDR3 length: 15 amino acids. V was clipped by 4 bases and J by 2 bases, with 9 bases between them. Per germline, CDR1 MRHNA and CDR2 SNTAGT.

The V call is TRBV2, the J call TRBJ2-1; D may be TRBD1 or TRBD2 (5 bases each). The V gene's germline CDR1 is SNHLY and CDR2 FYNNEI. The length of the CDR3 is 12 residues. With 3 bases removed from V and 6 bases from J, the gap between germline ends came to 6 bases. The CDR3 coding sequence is TGTGCCAGCAGTGAGGGACCCAATGAGCAGTTCTTC. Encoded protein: CASSEGPNEQFF.

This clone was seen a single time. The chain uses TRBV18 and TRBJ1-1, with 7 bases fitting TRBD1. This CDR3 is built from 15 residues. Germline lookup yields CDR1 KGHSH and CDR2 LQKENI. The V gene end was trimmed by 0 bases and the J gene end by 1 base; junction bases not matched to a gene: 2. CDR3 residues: CASSPPTGRNTEAFF. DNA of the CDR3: TGTGCCAGCTCACCACCGACAGGGCGGAACACTGAAGCTTTCTTT.

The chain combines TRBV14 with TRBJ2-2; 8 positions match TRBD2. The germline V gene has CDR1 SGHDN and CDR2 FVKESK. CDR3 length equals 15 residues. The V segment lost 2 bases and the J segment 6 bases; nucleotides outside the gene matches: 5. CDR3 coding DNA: TGTGCCAGCAGCCAACGTTTCGGGGGGGCCGGGGAGCTGTTTTTT. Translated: CASSQRFGGAGELFF.

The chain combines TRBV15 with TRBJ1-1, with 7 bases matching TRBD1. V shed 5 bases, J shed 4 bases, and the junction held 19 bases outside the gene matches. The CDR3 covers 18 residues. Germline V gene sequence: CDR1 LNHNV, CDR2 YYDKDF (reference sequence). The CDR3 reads CATSRGAFSRGGLTEAFF. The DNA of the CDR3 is TGTGCCACCAGCCGAGGGGCTTTTAGCAGGGGGGGACTCACTGAAGCTTTCTTT. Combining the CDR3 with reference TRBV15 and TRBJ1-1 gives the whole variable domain DAMVIQNPRYQVTQFGKPVTLSCSQTLNHNVMYWYQQKSSQAPKLLFHYYDKDFNNEADTPDNFQSRRPNTSFCFLDIRSPGLGDTAMYLCATSRGAFSRGGLTEAFFGQGTRLTVV.

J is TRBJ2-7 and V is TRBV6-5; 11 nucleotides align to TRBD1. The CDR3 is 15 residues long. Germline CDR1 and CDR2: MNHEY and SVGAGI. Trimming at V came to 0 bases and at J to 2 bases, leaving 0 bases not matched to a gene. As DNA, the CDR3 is TGTGCCAGCAGTTACTCGGGACAGGGGGCCTACGAGCAGTACTTC. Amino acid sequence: CASSYSGQGAYEQYF.

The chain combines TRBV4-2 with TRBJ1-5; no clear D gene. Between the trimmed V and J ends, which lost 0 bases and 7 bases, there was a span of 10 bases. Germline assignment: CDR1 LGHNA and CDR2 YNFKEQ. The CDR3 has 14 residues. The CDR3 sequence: CASSQEVWRQPQHF. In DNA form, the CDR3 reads TGTGCCAGCAGCCAAGAAGTATGGCGGCAGCCCCAGCATTTT.

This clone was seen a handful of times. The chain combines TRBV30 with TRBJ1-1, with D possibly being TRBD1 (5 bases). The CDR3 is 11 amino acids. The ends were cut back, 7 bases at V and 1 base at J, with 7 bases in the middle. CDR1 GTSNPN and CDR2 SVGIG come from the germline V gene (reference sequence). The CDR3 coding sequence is TGTGCCTCAGGGACGAACACTGAAGCTTTCTTT. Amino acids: CASGTNTEAFF.

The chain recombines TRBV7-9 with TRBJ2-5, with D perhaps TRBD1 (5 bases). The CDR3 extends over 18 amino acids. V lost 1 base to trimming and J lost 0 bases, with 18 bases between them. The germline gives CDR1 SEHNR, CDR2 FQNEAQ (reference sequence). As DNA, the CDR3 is TGTGCCAGCAGCTTAGGAGGCTCGACAGAATGGTACCAAGAGACCCAGTACTTC. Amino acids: CASSLGGSTEWYQETQYF.

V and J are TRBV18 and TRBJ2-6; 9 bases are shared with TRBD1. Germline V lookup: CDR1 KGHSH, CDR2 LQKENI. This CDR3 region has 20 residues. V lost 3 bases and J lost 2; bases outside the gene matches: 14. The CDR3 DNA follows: TGTGCCAGCTCACCGAGACAAAAGGGACAGGGTCTCCCTGGGGCCAACGTCCTGACTTTC. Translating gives CASSPRQKGQGLPGANVLTF. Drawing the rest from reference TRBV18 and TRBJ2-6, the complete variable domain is NAGVMQNPRHLVRRRGQEARLRCSPMKGHSHVYWYRQLPEEGLKFMVYLQKENIIDESGMPKERFSAEFPKEGPSILRIQQVVRGDSAAYFCASSPRQKGQGLPGANVLTFGAGSRLTVL.

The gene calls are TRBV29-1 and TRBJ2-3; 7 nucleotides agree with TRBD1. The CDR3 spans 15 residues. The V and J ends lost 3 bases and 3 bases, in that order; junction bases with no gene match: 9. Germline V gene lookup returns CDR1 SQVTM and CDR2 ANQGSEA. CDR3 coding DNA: TGCAGCGTTGAGGGTCGACAGGGTTCAACAGATACGCAGTATTTT. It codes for CSVEGRQGSTDTQYF.